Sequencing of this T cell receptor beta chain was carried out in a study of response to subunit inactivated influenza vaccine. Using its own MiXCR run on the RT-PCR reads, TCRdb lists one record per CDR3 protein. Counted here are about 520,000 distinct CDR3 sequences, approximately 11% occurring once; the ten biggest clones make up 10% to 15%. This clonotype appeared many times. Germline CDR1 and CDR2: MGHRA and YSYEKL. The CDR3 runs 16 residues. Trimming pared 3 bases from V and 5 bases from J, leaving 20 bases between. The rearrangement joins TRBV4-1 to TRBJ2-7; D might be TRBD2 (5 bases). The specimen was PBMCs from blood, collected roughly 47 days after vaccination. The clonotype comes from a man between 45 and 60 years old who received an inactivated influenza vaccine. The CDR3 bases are TGCGCCAGCAGCCACCCTTCCGAGGGCCCAGGCAACGAGCAGTACTTC. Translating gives CASSHPSEGPGNEQYF.